This TCR beta chain was profiled in a study of OX40 agonist ivuxolimab in advanced cancers. In the study overall: Ivuxolimab, which targeted the costimulatory receptor OX40 (CD134), was an agonistic, fully human IgG2 monoclonal antibody. Intravenous ivuxolimab was administered to patients every 2 weeks at six dose levels: 0.01, 0.1, 0.3, 1.5, 3 and 10 mg/kg. Of the approximately 50 dose-escalation patients, hepatocellular carcinoma was present in approximately 20, melanoma in some 15, renal cell carcinoma in 9 and head and neck cancer in 9. A male proportion of around 81% and a mean age of around 60 years, ranging from about 23 to 79, were recorded for the dose-escalation cohort. Patients were allowed to have had prior anti-PD-1, anti-PD-L1 or anti-CTLA-4 therapy, and about 40% of the dose-escalation patients had been treated with checkpoint inhibitors. Partial responses occurred in three dose-escalation patients: two with cutaneous melanoma and one with hepatocellular carcinoma. The purpose of peripheral TCRbeta sequencing was to test whether ivuxolimab changed TCR sequence diversity and led to clonal T-cell expansion. The paper reports the monotherapy dose-escalation portion (N of about 51 patients) of the phase I ivuxolimab trial.

From the cysteine up to the phenylalanine, the CDR3 has a length of 14 residues. Of the read, only the CDR3 DNA is kept; its 42 bases are in frame from base 1. The germline V gene specifies MNHEY as CDR1 and SVGAGI as CDR2. Germline trimming amounts to 2 bases on V and 10 bases on J, with 4 as the count of junction bases outside the gene matches. What the study reported, not specific to this receptor: The antigen specificity of the clonally expanded peripheral T cells was not determined. At doses of 0.1 to 3.0 mg/kg, clonal expansion of both CD4+ and CD8+ blood T cells was observed from baseline to week 6. Low levels of normalized T-cell clonal expansion were also seen in some nonresponding patients. After ivuxolimab, expanded clones were on average more numerous among CD8+ T cells than among CD4+ T cells. In partial responders in the 0.1-3.0 mg/kg groups, normalized peripheral clonal expansion was found to be among the lowest, especially among CD8+ T cells.

Patients with autoimmune disease history or receiving systemic immunosuppression were excluded from the trial. Peripheral blood for TCR sequencing was drawn from every dose cohort at baseline, at cycle 4 day 1 and at cycle 7 day 1. The samples were drawn from a first-in-human, open-label, multicenter phase I dose-escalation trial of ivuxolimab. Adults with locally advanced or metastatic melanoma, renal cell carcinoma, hepatocellular carcinoma or head and neck squamous cell carcinoma were enrolled in the trial. CD4+ and CD8+ T cells were sorted separately from peripheral blood before TCR sequencing. Concerning this clone itself: This receptor's antigen is unknown. Nothing much larger sits one base from this clone, and base qualities are not available.

For sequencing of the TCRbeta CDR3 region, genomic DNA was extracted from the sorted cells. TCRbeta CDR3 regions were sequenced using the immunoSEQ Assay. TCRdb retrieved this table from immuneACCESS and kept in-frame rearrangements only. Not all clones are present; in checked studies, unresolved V genes account for under half, and no reason is known for the remainder. This sample has roughly 70,000 clones in its table, and about 90% of those were observed once. Approximately 2.3% of the sample comes from the top ten. This specimen consisted of CD4+ or CD8+ T cells sorted from blood, obtained in a trial of the OX40 agonist ivuxolimab. This clonotype was obtained from an adult with an advanced solid tumor such as melanoma, head and neck, liver or kidney cancer. This chain joins TRBV6-5 to TRBJ1-6; TRBD1 fits 8 bases in the junction. The encoded CDR3 is CASSYGQGYSPLHF. The base sequence is TGTGCCAGCAGTTACGGACAGGGTTACTCACCCCTCCACTTT.